The 17 T cell receptor beta chains below come from one sample, sequenced in a study of T-cell reconstitution after alpha-beta-depleted transplantation in children. The library targeted TCRbeta and was prepared with unique molecular identifiers. TCRdb called the PCR reads again in MiXCR, with one record for every CDR3 protein. The sample has roughly 670,000 distinct CDR3 sequences; around 12% are singletons. The material was PBMCs, obtained before TCRalphabeta/CD19-depleted stem cell transplant. These receptors all come from a girl aged 2 to 9 with congenital amegakaryocytic thrombocytopenia, due to receive a stem cell transplant.

In its sample, this clonotype was seen a few times. The chain recombines TRBV15 with TRBJ1-2, with unresolved D. This CDR3 comprises 12 residues. The germline V gene has CDR1 LNHNV and CDR2 YYDKDF (reference sequence). Trimming took 1 base from V and 8 from J, leaving 8 bases between them. For the CDR3, the DNA is TGTGCCACCAGCAGAGGGACCGGCGGCTACACCTTC. It is translated as CATSRGTGGYTF.

This chain joins TRBV2 and TRBJ2-2, with D unclear. The CDR3 contains 15 residues. V was clipped by 2 bases and J by 1 base, with 8 bases between them. Germline-derived CDR1 and CDR2 are SNHLY and FYNNEI. CDR3 residues: CASSEWIGNTGELFF. The CDR3 bases are TGTGCCAGCAGTGAATGGATTGGGAACACCGGGGAGCTGTTTTTT.

This clonotype was recorded many times. The V gene is TRBV20-1, the J gene TRBJ2-1; the match to TRBD2 covers 7 bases. The CDR3 extends over 19 amino acids. Trimming took 0 bases from V and 0 from J; bases not matched to a gene: 14. CDR1 and CDR2 from the germline V gene are DFQATT and SNEGSKA (reference sequence). This chain's CDR3 is CSARDLLLAEASSYNEQFF. The CDR3 DNA is TGCAGTGCTAGAGATCTTCTCCTAGCGGAAGCCAGCTCCTACAATGAGCAGTTCTTC.

This clonotype was observed at least ten times. V and J are TRBV5-1 and TRBJ2-7; a possible D gene is TRBD1 (7 bases). The germline gives CDR1 SGHRS, CDR2 YFSETQ. The CDR3 runs 12 residues. Deletions cut 5 bases from V and 5 bases from J, with 11 bases between. CDR3: CASRGGGNEQYF. The DNA for the CDR3 is TGCGCCAGCAGAGGGGGCGGGAACGAGCAGTACTTC.

This clonotype has at least ten counts. The chain couples TRBV12-3 or TRBV12-4 to TRBJ2-3, with D possibly TRBD1 on 6 matching bases. V lost 5 bases and J lost 5, with 11 bases in between. The CDR3 spans 13 residues. CDR3 sequence: CASSPDRIDTQYF. Here the CDR3 DNA reads TGTGCCAGCAGTCCAGACAGGATAGATACGCAGTATTTT.

This clonotype has a count of ten or more. This rearrangement joins TRBV29-1 to TRBJ2-5; D is perhaps TRBD1 (6 bases). The V gene lost 3 bases and the J gene lost 10 bases, with 18 bases spanning the gap. The CDR3 totals 13 residues. Germline V lookup: CDR1 SQVTM, CDR2 ANQGSEA. CDR3 bases: TGCAGCGTTGACAACACGACAGGCCTATTCCAGTACTTC. Its protein product is CSVDNTTGLFQYF.

The gene calls are TRBV9 and TRBJ2-7; TRBD2 matches at 10 bases. Germline assignment: CDR1 SGDLS and CDR2 YYNGEE. The CDR3 is made up of 15 amino acids. The V and J ends lost 4 bases and 3 bases, in that order; junction bases with no gene match: 7. CDR3 DNA sequence: TGTGCCAGCAGCCTCGGACTAGCGGACTACTACGAGCAGTACTTC. Protein: CASSLGLADYYEQYF.

This clonotype was seen repeatedly, ten times or more. CDR3 sequence: CSARALAGVNEQFF. Written as DNA, the CDR3 is TGCAGTGCTAGAGCGCTAGCGGGAGTCAATGAGCAGTTCTTC. V gene TRBV20-1 combines with J gene TRBJ2-1; TRBD2 agrees at 10 bases. CDR1 is DFQATT, CDR2 SNEGSKA, per germline (reference sequence). V shed 1 base and J 6 bases; nucleotides not matched to a gene: 3. CDR3 length equals 14 residues.

V is TRBV2 and J is TRBJ2-7; 11 bases match TRBD2. There are 15 residues in the CDR3. From germline, CDR1 is SNHLY and CDR2 FYNNEI. The V segment lost 5 bases and the J segment 3 bases; nucleotides outside the gene matches: 6. In DNA, the CDR3 is TGTGCCAGCAGTCAGACTAGCGGGAAAGGCTACGAGCAGTACTTC. This gives the protein CASSQTSGKGYEQYF. The full variable domain, in which reference TRBV2 and TRBJ2-7 provide the parts outside the CDR3, is EPEVTQTPSHQVTQMGQEVILRCVPISNHLYFYWYRQILGQKVEFLVSFYNNEISEKSEIFDDQFSVERPDGSNFTLKIRSTKLEDSAMYFCASSQTSGKGYEQYFGPGTRLTVT.

The CDR3 protein is CSVEDIERHSGNTIYF. The CDR3 DNA reads TGCAGCGTTGAAGATATAGAACGCCACTCTGGAAACACCATATATTTT. V gene TRBV29-1 combines with J gene TRBJ1-3; D not resolved. Germline-derived CDR1 and CDR2 are SQVTM and ANQGSEA. The ends were cut back, 0 bases at V and 0 bases at J, with 12 bases in the middle. This CDR3 has 16 amino acids.

This clonotype has ten or more counts. V gene TRBV20-1 combines with J gene TRBJ2-4; 9 bases agree with TRBD1. With 3 bases clipped from V and 5 bases from J, the junction kept 2 bases outside the gene matches. This CDR3 comprises 13 residues. In germline, CDR1 is DFQATT, CDR2 SNEGSKA (reference sequence). CDR3 sequence: CSASGDRENIQYF. The CDR3 DNA is TGCAGTGCTAGCGGGGACAGGGAAAACATTCAGTACTTC.

The chain links TRBV5-1 to TRBJ2-7, with 7 bases matching TRBD2. There are 17 residues in the CDR3. The V gene end was trimmed by 3 bases and the J gene end by 0 bases; junction bases not matched to a gene: 12. Germline assignment: CDR1 SGHRS and CDR2 YFSETQ. CDR3 amino acids: CASSWDWASGISYEQYF. The CDR3 DNA reads TGCGCCAGCAGCTGGGATTGGGCTAGCGGTATCTCCTACGAGCAGTACTTC. The full variable domain, in which reference TRBV5-1 and TRBJ2-7 provide the parts outside the CDR3, is KAGVTQTPRYLIKTRGQQVTLSCSPISGHRSVSWYQQTPGQGLQFLFEYFSETQRNKGNFPGRFSGRQFSNSRSEMNVSTLELGDSALYLCASSWDWASGISYEQYFGPGTRLTVT.

This sequence joins TRBV15 and TRBJ2-2; weak D call: TRBD2 (6 bases). The V gene lost 0 bases and the J gene lost 6 bases, with 14 bases spanning the gap. The CDR3 length is 16 residues. Germline V lookup: CDR1 LNHNV, CDR2 YYDKDF (reference sequence). CDR3 sequence reads: CATSRELGSGSGELFF. The CDR3 bases are TGTGCCACCAGCAGAGAACTCGGGAGTGGCTCCGGGGAGCTGTTTTTT. Full variable domain (rest looked up from reference TRBV15 and TRBJ2-2): DAMVIQNPRYQVTQFGKPVTLSCSQTLNHNVMYWYQQKSSQAPKLLFHYYDKDFNNEADTPDNFQSRRPNTSFCFLDIRSPGLGDTAMYLCATSRELGSGSGELFFGEGSRLTVL.

This clonotype was recorded many times. The chain uses TRBV12-3 or TRBV12-4 and TRBJ2-5, with 12 bases lining up with TRBD1. The junction had 6 bases not matched to a gene; V was cut back by 7 bases and J by 6 bases. The CDR3 sequence is 14 residues long. The CDR3 sequence: CASKGTGGLKTQYF. The CDR3 DNA follows: TGTGCCAGCAAGGGGACAGGGGGCTTAAAGACCCAGTACTTC.

Note on this clonotype: Just one base apart from a much larger clone, this may be a read error. This chain links TRBV27 with TRBJ2-3; 14 positions match TRBD2. Germline CDR1 is MNHEY and CDR2 is SMNVEV (reference sequence). Trimming at V came to 6 bases and at J to 3 bases, leaving 11 bases not matched to a gene. This CDR3 is built from 18 residues. The CDR3 is CASRVTSGRASITDTQYF. CDR3 DNA: TGTGCCAGCAGGGTGACTAGCGGGAGGGCCTCGATAACAGATACGCAGTATTTT.

This chain connects TRBV20-1 to TRBJ2-1; D is uncertain. This CDR3 spans 12 amino acids. Germline assignment: CDR1 DFQATT and CDR2 SNEGSKA (reference sequence). The V and J ends lost 5 bases and 10 bases respectively, with 15 bases between them. CDR3 amino acids: CSALAIQTEQFF. In nucleotides, the CDR3 is TGCAGTGCTCTCGCAATACAAACGGAGCAGTTCTTC.

This clonotype appeared a few times. In DNA, the CDR3 is TGTGCCAGCAGCTTATATTGGCGAGAGCAGTACTTC. Translating it yields CASSLYWREQYF. This chain links TRBV7-2 with TRBJ2-7; no definite D call. V gave up 2 bases and J gave up 7 bases, with 9 bases separating them. This CDR3 contains 12 residues. Germline values: CDR1 SGHTA, CDR2 FQGNSA.